This is a list of T cell receptor beta chains from one sample in a study of shared clonotypes between healthy human individuals. Assay: immunoSEQ multiplex PCR; the TCRdb copy retains only in-frame clones and omits some. The sample lists over a million clones; about 84% were seen once. Sequencing was done on a sample of memory CD4+ T cells from PBMCs. The receptors were gathered from a man between 18 and 29 years old in good health. Some clones in this sample may be carry-over from other donors' samples. Both conserved end residues are trimmed from each CDR3. The order of the fields is clone size, J gene, V gene, CDR3 protein. Clone size appears in some rows only: once, few, many, or a class for an expanded clone.

clone_size: -
j_call: TRBJ1-2
v_call: TRBV4-3
cdr3_aa: ASSQDETANYGYT

clone_size: -
j_call: TRBJ2-5
v_call: TRBV19
cdr3_aa: ASRTRDRGQETQY

clone_size: -
j_call: TRBJ2-1
v_call: TRBV5-4
cdr3_aa: ASSFRSGADEQF

clone_size: -
j_call: TRBJ2-1
v_call: TRBV18
cdr3_aa: ASSPLNENEQF

clone_size: -
j_call: TRBJ2-7
v_call: TRBV30
cdr3_aa: AWNRDRSYEQY

clone_size: -
j_call: TRBJ2-1
v_call: TRBV5-6
cdr3_aa: ASSLVGGHTRNEQF

clone_size: -
j_call: TRBJ1-1
v_call: TRBV29-1
cdr3_aa: SVERSNTEAF

clone_size: -
j_call: TRBJ2-1
v_call: TRBV5-1
cdr3_aa: ASSLLAGPNEQF

clone_size: -
j_call: TRBJ2-7
v_call: TRBV10-1
cdr3_aa: ASPRDRGYEQY

clone_size: once
j_call: TRBJ2-1
v_call: TRBV5-1
cdr3_aa: ASNVGRATYNEQF

clone_size: -
j_call: TRBJ2-7
v_call: TRBV5-6
cdr3_aa: ASSLGHNEYEQY

clone_size: many
j_call: TRBJ2-7
v_call: TRBV28
cdr3_aa: ASSRGGPLDAYEQY

clone_size: -
j_call: TRBJ2-7
v_call: TRBV5-1
cdr3_aa: ASSLLPGLATGEVLEQY

clone_size: -
j_call: TRBJ2-2
v_call: TRBV29-1
cdr3_aa: SVEGPGRAGELF

clone_size: -
j_call: TRBJ1-3
v_call: TRBV11-2
cdr3_aa: ASSPGYSGNTIY

clone_size: -
j_call: TRBJ1-5
v_call: TRBV9
cdr3_aa: ASSALLPGQSWGPQH

clone_size: -
j_call: TRBJ2-7
v_call: TRBV11-3
cdr3_aa: ASSLADRDSYEQY

clone_size: few
j_call: TRBJ1-1
v_call: TRBV5-4
cdr3_aa: ASSLQKGRTEAF

clone_size: -
j_call: TRBJ1-3
v_call: TRBV29-1
cdr3_aa: SVEGARGNTIY

clone_size: -
j_call: TRBJ2-1
v_call: TRBV9
cdr3_aa: ASSVGPMRDAF

clone_size: -
j_call: TRBJ1-3
v_call: TRBV9
cdr3_aa: ASSVAPSGAGNTIY

clone_size: many
j_call: TRBJ2-3
v_call: TRBV28
cdr3_aa: ASSPLGDSTSTDTQY

clone_size: -
j_call: TRBJ2-7
v_call: TRBV30
cdr3_aa: AWSVRVDSYEQY

clone_size: -
j_call: TRBJ2-1
v_call: TRBV4-1
cdr3_aa: ASSHRTSGRASDEQF

clone_size: -
j_call: TRBJ2-5
v_call: TRBV5-3
cdr3_aa: ARSPTKGPYQETQY

clone_size: -
j_call: TRBJ2-2
v_call: TRBV5-1
cdr3_aa: ASSLSIAGGLSGELF

clone_size: -
j_call: TRBJ2-3
v_call: TRBV15
cdr3_aa: ATSRADHTQY

clone_size: few
j_call: TRBJ2-2
v_call: TRBV5-1
cdr3_aa: ASSLVGDGEPF

clone_size: -
j_call: TRBJ2-3
v_call: TRBV5-1
cdr3_aa: ASSPGTIRNTQY

clone_size: -
j_call: TRBJ1-5
v_call: TRBV5-4
cdr3_aa: ASSLKGGSGPQH

clone_size: few
j_call: TRBJ2-2
v_call: TRBV4-2
cdr3_aa: ASSQISGGNTGELF

clone_size: many
j_call: TRBJ1-2
v_call: TRBV5-1
cdr3_aa: ASRGDAGNYGYT

clone_size: few
j_call: TRBJ1-1
v_call: TRBV5-1
cdr3_aa: ASSLNRGNTEAF

clone_size: once
j_call: TRBJ2-5
v_call: TRBV29-1
cdr3_aa: SVENRRDQETQY

clone_size: once
j_call: TRBJ1-4
v_call: TRBV4-2
cdr3_aa: ASSPGTADEKLF

clone_size: once
j_call: TRBJ2-5
v_call: TRBV5-6
cdr3_aa: ASSLVAGTQETQY

clone_size: few
j_call: TRBJ1-5
v_call: TRBV6-6
cdr3_aa: ASRQQGLRDQPQH

clone_size: few
j_call: TRBJ2-1
v_call: TRBV2
cdr3_aa: ASRQSAGGVQF

clone_size: -
j_call: -
v_call: TRBV11-2
cdr3_aa: ASSLGREGPRYEQY

clone_size: -
j_call: TRBJ2-7
v_call: TRBV28
cdr3_aa: ATQNPRTEPYEQY

clone_size: -
j_call: TRBJ1-5
v_call: TRBV6-1
cdr3_aa: ASSGRQGRLNQPQH

clone_size: -
j_call: TRBJ2-7
v_call: TRBV7-2
cdr3_aa: AIIYSGTGSYEQY

clone_size: -
j_call: TRBJ2-1
v_call: TRBV11-2
cdr3_aa: ASSLEGSGYNEQF

clone_size: -
j_call: TRBJ1-2
v_call: TRBV6-5
cdr3_aa: ASRQTAGDYGYT

clone_size: -
j_call: TRBJ1-2
v_call: TRBV27
cdr3_aa: ASRVQGARGYT

clone_size: -
j_call: TRBJ2-2
v_call: TRBV28
cdr3_aa: ASRQDRRELF